This T cell receptor beta chain was recovered during a study of control samples from healthy donors and cancer patients. CDR1 and CDR2 from the germline V gene are SNHLY and FYNNEI. V lost 8 bases, J lost 0 bases, and 10 bases lay in between. The CDR3 has 14 residues. TCRdb's table, derived via immunoSEQ multiplex PCR, lists solely in-frame clones and lacks some. Of 65,000 to 100,000 clones in the sample, roughly 89% were seen once. The receptor comes from a man over 45 in good health. J is TRBJ1-4 and V is TRBV2; tentative D call: TRBD1 (6 bases). What was sequenced was blood. The CDR3 nucleotides read TGTGCCAGCTTACAGGGAGCAACTAATGAAAAACTGTTTTTT. The encoded protein is CASLQGATNEKLFF.